These T cell receptor beta chains were read from a single sample in a study of T cells in Graves' hyperthyroidism and ophthalmopathy. TCRdb re-analysed the multiplex PCR reads in MiXCR, keeping a single row per CDR3 protein. The sample lists about 640,000 distinct CDR3 sequences, 13% to 15% occurring once. Sequenced: blood. The receptors were sampled from a woman between 50 and 59 years old with Graves' ophthalmopathy. Each CDR3 is given with its conserved first and last residue. D genes are given only for firm matches. Some rows have no size entry. The others give once, few or many, or a class for an expanded clone.

size: many
V: TRBV2
D: NA
J: TRBJ1-2
DNA: TGTGCCAGCAGGGATTCGGGGGCGGGGATCTTTGGCTACACCTTC
CDR3: CASRDSGAGIFGYTF

size: many
V: TRBV3-1
D: TRBD2
J: TRBJ2-3
DNA: TGTGCCAGCAGCCAACGAACGGGAGGGCCGGGGACAGATACGCAGTATTTT
CDR3: CASSQRTGGPGTDTQYF

size: many
V: TRBV11-1
D: NA
J: TRBJ2-5
DNA: TGTGCCAGCAGCAAAGGGGGGTCCGGGGAGACCCAGTACTTC
CDR3: CASSKGGSGETQYF

size: many
V: TRBV5-1
D: NA
J: TRBJ2-2
DNA: TGCGCCAGCAGCTTTGACACCGGGGAGCTGTTTTTT
CDR3: CASSFDTGELFF

size: many
V: TRBV24-1
D: NA
J: TRBJ1-5
DNA: TGTGCCACCAGTGAAGGGATCGTCAATCAGCCCCAGCATTTT
CDR3: CATSEGIVNQPQHF

size: many
V: TRBV2
D: TRBD2
J: TRBJ2-5
DNA: TGTGCCAGCAGTACGGGACTAGCTCCGGAGACCCAGTACTTC
CDR3: CASSTGLAPETQYF

size: NA
V: TRBV2
D: TRBD1
J: TRBJ1-1
DNA: TGTGCCAGCAGTGCTGACAGGGTATCTGAAGCTTTCTTT
CDR3: CASSADRVSEAFF

size: NA
V: TRBV9
D: TRBD1
J: TRBJ1-1
DNA: TGTGCCAGCAGCGTAGACCGGGACAGGGGGCCGCGGAAAAGGAACACTGAAGCTTTCTTT
CDR3: CASSVDRDRGPRKRNTEAFF

size: many
V: TRBV20-1
D: NA
J: TRBJ2-7
DNA: TGCAGTGCTAGAGATAGCGGTTATGTCTACGAGCAGTACTTC
CDR3: CSARDSGYVYEQYF

size: NA
V: TRBV5-1
D: NA
J: TRBJ2-1
DNA: TGCGCCAGCAGCGGAAGCGGAGACTACAATGAGCAGTTCTTC
CDR3: CASSGSGDYNEQFF

size: few
V: TRBV20-1
D: NA
J: TRBJ1-2
DNA: TGCAGTGCTAGAAATCAGGGCGACTATGGCTACACCTTC
CDR3: CSARNQGDYGYTF

size: NA
V: TRBV19
D: NA
J: TRBJ2-3
DNA: TGTGCCAGTAGTAACCTTTTGCTGGGACCAGATACGCAGTATTTT
CDR3: CASSNLLLGPDTQYF

size: many
V: TRBV2
D: NA
J: TRBJ1-2
DNA: TGTGCCAGCAGTGAAGAGGGGGACTGGAGGTTCGGTGGCTACACCTTC
CDR3: CASSEEGDWRFGGYTF

size: many
V: TRBV28
D: NA
J: TRBJ2-3
DNA: TGTGCCAGCAGTTTCGGTCCCCTCGGGCCCCGAAGCACAGATACGCAGTATTTT
CDR3: CASSFGPLGPRSTDTQYF

size: NA
V: TRBV19
D: TRBD1
J: TRBJ1-6
DNA: TGTGCCAGTAGTACTATACAGGGGGCGCTTAATTCACCCCTCCACTTT
CDR3: CASSTIQGALNSPLHF

size: many
V: TRBV28
D: TRBD2
J: TRBJ2-1
DNA: TGTGCCAGCAGTCCCTTAGCGGGAGTGCAGTTCTTC
CDR3: CASSPLAGVQFF

size: many
V: TRBV3-1
D: TRBD2
J: TRBJ2-1
DNA: TGTGCCAGCAGCCGAGGGACTAGCGGCTACAATGAGCAGTTCTTC
CDR3: CASSRGTSGYNEQFF

size: few
V: TRBV4-3
D: TRBD2
J: TRBJ2-3
DNA: TGCGCCAGCAGCCTTAGGGGCGGGAGCGGGTCAGATACGCAGTATTTT
CDR3: CASSLRGGSGSDTQYF

size: many
V: TRBV27
D: NA
J: TRBJ2-2
DNA: TGTGCCAGCAGTTCACGCCCTCCTACAGGCACAAACACCGGGGAGCTGTTTTTT
CDR3: CASSSRPPTGTNTGELFF

size: few
V: TRBV20-1
D: TRBD2
J: TRBJ2-1
DNA: TGCAGTGCTAGACCACGGACTAGCGGGACCAATGAGCAGTTCTTC
CDR3: CSARPRTSGTNEQFF

size: many
V: TRBV7-8
D: NA
J: TRBJ1-5
DNA: TGTGCCAGCAGCTTAGTTGACAGGTCGTGGGATCAGCCCCAGCATTTT
CDR3: CASSLVDRSWDQPQHF

size: NA
V: TRBV27
D: NA
J: TRBJ2-2
DNA: TGTGCCAGCAGTTTCGTCAGGGACACCGGGGAGCTGTTTTTT
CDR3: CASSFVRDTGELFF

size: many
V: TRBV9
D: TRBD1
J: TRBJ1-2
DNA: TGTGCCAGCAGCGCGGCAATAAACCGGGACAGGGATAACTATGGCTACACCTTC
CDR3: CASSAAINRDRDNYGYTF

size: many
V: TRBV12-3/TRBV12-4
D: TRBD1
J: TRBJ2-3
DNA: TGTGCCAGCAGTCCAGGACAGGGGGCAGGGAATACGCAGTATTTT
CDR3: CASSPGQGAGNTQYF

size: many
V: TRBV7-3
D: TRBD2
J: TRBJ2-1
DNA: TGTGCCAGCAGCTTAATAAGACTAGCGGGCAACAATGAGCAGTTCTTC
CDR3: CASSLIRLAGNNEQFF

size: few
V: TRBV6-1
D: NA
J: TRBJ1-1
DNA: TGTGCCAGCAGCCAGCCACTGAAAGCTAACACTGAAGCTTTCTTT
CDR3: CASSQPLKANTEAFF